The 16 T cell receptor beta chains below were found in one sample sequenced in a study of OX40 agonist ivuxolimab in advanced cancers. Profiled with immunoSEQ multiplex PCR; TCRdb holds only in-frame clones, not every one. The sample includes 92,000 or so clones, just under 90% of them seen just once. This specimen was CD4+ or CD8+ T cells sorted from blood, taken in a trial of the OX40 agonist ivuxolimab. The source of these receptors is an adult with an advanced solid tumor such as melanoma, head and neck, liver or kidney cancer.

This clone appeared many times. V gene TRBV9 combines with J gene TRBJ2-1; no clear D gene. The V and J ends lost 4 bases and 16 bases respectively, with 21 bases between them. Germline V CDR1 and CDR2: SGDLS, YYNGEE. The CDR3 has 13 amino acids. The CDR3 DNA follows: TGTGCCAGCAGCACCCCTGGGGAAGCGTCAATATTCTTC. It encodes CASSTPGEASIFF.

This clone turned up a few times. In DNA form, the CDR3 reads TGTGCCAGTTCCACCTACGAGCAGTACTTC. It encodes CASSTYEQYF. The chain employs TRBV2 and TRBJ2-7; D unclear. V dropped 9 bases and J dropped 2 bases, with 5 bases sitting between them. Germline V lookup: CDR1 SNHLY, CDR2 FYNNEI. This CDR3 has 10 residues.

V usage is TRBV9 and J usage is TRBJ2-7, with 8 bases that match TRBD2. The ends lost 3 bases at V and 2 bases at J; junction bases unmatched: 4. Per the germline V gene, CDR1 is SGDLS and CDR2 is YYNGEE. CDR3 length: 14 residues. This chain's CDR3 is CASSAGTSPYEQYF. The CDR3 nucleotides are TGTGCCAGCAGCGCCGGGACTAGTCCCTACGAGCAGTACTTC.

The chain joins TRBV27 to TRBJ2-7; TRBD1 aligns across 7 bases. V lost 7 bases, J lost 1 base, and 16 bases stayed unmatched. The CDR3 contains 17 residues. Germline CDR1 MNHEY, CDR2 SMNVEV (reference sequence). This CDR3 reads CASILASMTGTSYEQYF. CDR3 in DNA: TGTGCCAGCATTCTTGCCTCGATGACAGGGACGTCCTACGAGCAGTACTTC.

The chain recombines TRBV27 with TRBJ2-7; 10 bases are shared with TRBD2. The V gene's germline CDR1 is MNHEY and CDR2 SMNVEV (reference sequence). The junction had 23 bases not matched to a gene; V was cut back by 6 bases and J by 3 bases. The CDR3 consists of 20 residues. In nucleotides, the CDR3 is TGTGCCAGCAGCTATATTAGTTCGGCTAGCGGGAGATTGCCTGTCTACGAGCAGTACTTC. Translated: CASSYISSASGRLPVYEQYF.

The genes are TRBV7-3 and TRBJ1-1, with D hard to call. The CDR3 loop spans 13 amino acids. V lost 0 bases and J lost 6, with 8 bases in between. CDR1 is SGHTA and CDR2 is FQGTGA in the germline V gene. The CDR3 DNA reads as TGTGCCAGCAGCTTAACAGGGCAATCTGAAGCTTTCTTT. Residues: CASSLTGQSEAFF.

The CDR3 bases are TGTGCCAGCAGGACTCCGGGACAGGGGGTCACTGAAGCTTTCTTT. Protein product: CASRTPGQGVTEAFF. V gene TRBV6-1 combines with J gene TRBJ1-1, with 11 bases fitting TRBD1. Germline CDR1 reads MNHNS; CDR2 reads SASEGT. The ends lost 6 bases at V and 4 bases at J; junction bases unmatched: 7. The CDR3 covers 15 residues.

This rearrangement joins TRBV7-2 to TRBJ2-7; D possibly corresponds to TRBD1 (6 bases). From germline, CDR1 is SGHTA and CDR2 FQGNSA. This CDR3 contains 13 residues. V lost 7 bases to trimming and J lost 6 bases, with 16 bases between them. The CDR3 sequence: CASNQALGGEQYF. CDR3 DNA: TGTGCCAGCAACCAGGCCTTAGGGGGCGAGCAGTACTTC. Drawing the rest from reference TRBV7-2 and TRBJ2-7, the complete variable domain is GAGVSQSPSNKVTEKGKDVELRCDPISGHTALYWYRQSLGQGLEFLIYFQGNSAPDKSGLPSDRFSAERTGGSVSTLTIQRTQQEDSAVYLCASNQALGGEQYFGPGTRLTVT.

This clone has only a few counts. The genes are TRBV9 and TRBJ2-5, with D tentatively TRBD2 (6 bases). Per the germline V gene, CDR1 is SGDLS and CDR2 is YYNGEE. Trimming removed 5 bases at V and 1 base at J, with 12 bases between. The CDR3 extends over 14 amino acids. DNA of the CDR3: TGTGCCAGCAGTCCGGGACTCACCCAAGAGACCCAGTACTTC. As protein: CASSPGLTQETQYF.

The CDR3 sequence is CASSVVSRGTSYYEQYF. The CDR3, as DNA: TGTGCCAGCAGCGTAGTCTCCCGGGGGACATCCTACTACGAGCAGTACTTC. The gene calls are TRBV9 and TRBJ2-7, with D perhaps assigned TRBD1 or TRBD2 (6 bases each). The CDR3 is 17 residues long. Germline V lookup: CDR1 SGDLS, CDR2 YYNGEE. V lost 0 bases, J lost 3 bases, and 19 bases lay in between.

This clone was counted a single time. The V and J genes are TRBV28 and TRBJ1-4; D gene unclear. V gave up 5 bases and J gave up 0 bases, with 10 bases separating them. Germline CDR1 and CDR2: MDHEN and SYDVKM. There are 15 residues in the CDR3. CDR3 protein: CASSQPTSTNEKLFF. The CDR3 DNA is TGTGCCAGCAGTCAGCCGACATCAACTAATGAAAAACTGTTTTTT.

The genes are TRBV10-1 and TRBJ1-5, with D unresolved. The CDR3 is 16 amino acids. With 2 bases removed from V and 0 bases from J, the gap between germline ends came to 11 bases. Germline values: CDR1 WNHNN, CDR2 SYGVQD (reference sequence). CDR3 protein: CASSEERPYSNQPQHF. In DNA form, the CDR3 reads TGCGCCAGCAGTGAGGAAAGACCATATAGCAATCAGCCCCAGCATTTT.

In this sample, this clone turned up once. J is TRBJ1-5 and V is TRBV2; no definite D call. The V end was cut by 5 bases, the J end by 0 bases, with 5 bases between. The CDR3 runs to 13 residues. Per germline, CDR1 SNHLY and CDR2 FYNNEI. The CDR3 loop reads CASSRSSNQPQHF. For the CDR3, the DNA is TGTGCCAGCAGTAGGAGTAGCAATCAGCCCCAGCATTTT. Using reference TRBV2 and TRBJ1-5 for the parts outside the CDR3, the full variable domain is EPEVTQTPSHQVTQMGQEVILRCVPISNHLYFYWYRQILGQKVEFLVSFYNNEISEKSEIFDDQFSVERPDGSNFTLKIRSTKLEDSAMYFCASSRSSNQPQHFGDGTRLSIL.

This sequence joins TRBV27 and TRBJ1-2, with 7 nucleotides matching TRBD1. J was trimmed by 8 bases and V by 5 bases; bases with no gene match: 5. Germline V gene data show CDR1 as MNHEY and CDR2 as SMNVEV (reference sequence). The CDR3 runs to 12 residues. The CDR3 reads CASSQSGGGYTF. The CDR3, as DNA: TGTGCCAGCAGTCAATCAGGGGGAGGCTACACCTTC.

Points on this clone: The sample contains more than one DNA sequence encoding this CDR3. The chain links TRBV6-4 to TRBJ1-1; D call uncertain. Germline V gives CDR1 MRHNA, CDR2 SNTAGT. The CDR3 sequence is 13 residues long. V lost 4 bases and J lost 8, with 14 bases in between. The CDR3 nucleotides are TGTGCCAGCAGTGGCGGAGGGCGTGAAGAAGCTTTCTTT. Protein: CASSGGGREEAFF.

V is TRBV19 and J is TRBJ2-5; D not certain. The CDR3 runs to 14 residues. Trimming removed 4 bases at V and 4 bases at J, with 13 bases between. Germline CDR1 reads LNHDA; CDR2 reads SQIVND (reference sequence). The CDR3 is CASSSTGGRETQYF. CDR3 bases: TGTGCCAGTAGTAGCACCGGTGGGCGAGAGACCCAGTACTTC. The whole variable domain, filled in from reference TRBV19 and TRBJ2-5, reads DGGITQSPKYLFRKEGQNVTLSCEQNLNHDAMYWYRQDPGQGLRLIYYSQIVNDFQKGDIAEGYSVSREKKESFPLTVTSAQKNPTAFYLCASSSTGGRETQYFGPGTRLLVL.